These T cell receptor beta chains were read from a single sample in a study of identical twins. TCRdb re-called the 5' RACE reads through MiXCR, storing one row per CDR3 protein. The sample holds some 570,000 distinct CDR3 sequences, around 20% seen once. The sample also formed part of further work on yellow fever vaccine responses in identical twins.

The sequenced material came from CD4+ T cells sorted from blood. Receptors were obtained from a woman aged 18-29 years in good health. The CDR3 runs from the conserved cysteine through the conserved F or W. D genes are given only for firm matches. Clone size appears in some rows only: once, few, many, or a class for an expanded clone.

v_gene: TRBV20-1; d_gene: TRBD1; abundance: few; j_gene: TRBJ2-7; CDR3aa: CSARAGRGRGEQYF; CDR3nt: TGCAGTGCTAGAGCGGGCAGGGGGCGAGGGGAGCAGTACTTC
v_gene: TRBV4-1; d_gene: TRBD2; abundance: few; j_gene: TRBJ2-7; CDR3aa: CASSQDSSGISYEQYF; CDR3nt: TGCGCCAGCAGCCAAGATAGTAGCGGGATCTCCTACGAGCAGTACTTC
v_gene: TRBV24-1; d_gene: NA; abundance: NA; j_gene: TRBJ2-5; CDR3aa: CATSEGRQIQETQYF; CDR3nt: TGTGCCACCAGTGAGGGACGACAGATCCAAGAGACCCAGTACTTC
v_gene: TRBV7-8; d_gene: NA; abundance: many; j_gene: TRBJ1-5; CDR3aa: CADMGGILSNQPQHF; CDR3nt: TGTGCCGACATGGGGGGGATCCTTAGCAATCAGCCCCAGCATTTT
v_gene: TRBV11-2; d_gene: TRBD2; abundance: few; j_gene: TRBJ2-2; CDR3aa: CASSPRTSGILLATGELFF; CDR3nt: TGTGCCAGCAGCCCTCGGACTAGCGGGATTCTTTTGGCCACCGGGGAGCTGTTTTTT
v_gene: TRBV5-1; d_gene: NA; abundance: NA; j_gene: TRBJ1-5; CDR3aa: CASSVGGGFNQPQHF; CDR3nt: TGCGCCAGCAGCGTTGGCGGGGGCTTCAATCAGCCCCAGCATTTT
v_gene: TRBV19; d_gene: NA; abundance: NA; j_gene: TRBJ2-7; CDR3aa: CASRAGYEQYF; CDR3nt: TGTGCCAGTAGGGCAGGCTACGAGCAGTACTTC
v_gene: TRBV20-1; d_gene: TRBD1; abundance: NA; j_gene: TRBJ1-1; CDR3aa: CSARGDRFNTEAFF; CDR3nt: TGCAGTGCTAGAGGGGACAGGTTCAACACTGAAGCTTTCTTT
v_gene: TRBV7-7; d_gene: NA; abundance: few; j_gene: TRBJ2-7; CDR3aa: CASSSGTCTYEQYF; CDR3nt: TGTGCCAGCAGCTCCGGGACTTGCACCTACGAGCAGTACTTC
v_gene: TRBV25-1; d_gene: TRBD2; abundance: once; j_gene: TRBJ2-1; CDR3aa: CASSEYKGGREQFF; CDR3nt: TGTGCCAGCAGTGAATATAAGGGAGGGCGAGAGCAGTTCTTC
v_gene: TRBV4-1; d_gene: TRBD2; abundance: NA; j_gene: TRBJ2-1; CDR3aa: CASSQSRSSGSYYNEQFF; CDR3nt: TGCGCCAGCAGCCAATCGCGGTCTAGCGGGAGTTATTACAATGAGCAGTTCTTC
v_gene: TRBV24-1; d_gene: TRBD1; abundance: NA; j_gene: TRBJ1-1; CDR3aa: CATSDYGTGAFF; CDR3nt: TGTGCCACCAGTGATTACGGGACAGGTGCTTTCTTT
v_gene: TRBV24-1; d_gene: TRBD2; abundance: few; j_gene: TRBJ2-1; CDR3aa: CATSDPLRGGNEQFF; CDR3nt: TGTGCCACCAGTGATCCGCTTCGCGGGGGCAATGAGCAGTTCTTC
v_gene: TRBV5-1; d_gene: NA; abundance: NA; j_gene: TRBJ2-2; CDR3aa: CASTNRDPGELFF; CDR3nt: TGCGCCAGCACAAACAGGGACCCCGGGGAGCTGTTTTTT
v_gene: TRBV10-1; d_gene: TRBD1; abundance: NA; j_gene: TRBJ2-1; CDR3aa: CASSEWGQGTYNEQFF; CDR3nt: TGCGCCAGCAGTGAGTGGGGACAGGGAACCTACAATGAGCAGTTCTTC
v_gene: TRBV14; d_gene: TRBD1; abundance: few; j_gene: TRBJ2-3; CDR3aa: CASRRQGTTDTQYF; CDR3nt: TGTGCCAGCAGGCGACAGGGGACCACAGATACGCAGTATTTT
v_gene: TRBV3-1; d_gene: NA; abundance: NA; j_gene: TRBJ2-5; CDR3aa: CASSRPPAQETQYF; CDR3nt: TGTGCCAGCAGCCGACCACCGGCCCAAGAGACCCAGTACTTC
v_gene: TRBV5-1; d_gene: NA; abundance: NA; j_gene: TRBJ2-5; CDR3aa: CASSVSGVRETQYF; CDR3nt: TGCGCCAGCAGTGTCTCGGGAGTTAGGGAGACCCAGTACTTC
v_gene: TRBV12-3/TRBV12-4; d_gene: NA; abundance: NA; j_gene: TRBJ2-7; CDR3aa: CASSSTPGKQYF; CDR3nt: TGTGCCAGCAGTTCGACACCGGGGAAGCAGTACTTC
v_gene: TRBV20-1; d_gene: TRBD2; abundance: NA; j_gene: TRBJ2-1; CDR3aa: CSASLREFDEQFF; CDR3nt: TGCAGTGCTAGTTTGCGGGAGTTCGATGAGCAGTTCTTC
v_gene: TRBV12-3/TRBV12-4; d_gene: NA; abundance: NA; j_gene: TRBJ2-7; CDR3aa: CASSFGQGPYEQYF; CDR3nt: TGTGCCAGCAGTTTCGGGCAGGGGCCCTACGAGCAGTACTTC
v_gene: TRBV10-3; d_gene: TRBD1; abundance: NA; j_gene: TRBJ2-2; CDR3aa: CAITDRGNTGELFF; CDR3nt: TGTGCCATCACGGACAGGGGCAACACCGGGGAGCTGTTTTTT
v_gene: TRBV2; d_gene: TRBD1; abundance: NA; j_gene: TRBJ2-4; CDR3aa: CASRGDRAKNIQYF; CDR3nt: TGTGCCAGCAGGGGGGACAGGGCCAAAAACATTCAGTACTTC
v_gene: TRBV19; d_gene: NA; abundance: NA; j_gene: TRBJ2-1; CDR3aa: CASTSYGSYNEQFF; CDR3nt: TGTGCCAGTACGAGCTACGGCTCCTACAATGAGCAGTTCTTC
v_gene: TRBV4-2; d_gene: NA; abundance: few; j_gene: TRBJ2-3; CDR3aa: CASSQERLGQADTQYF; CDR3nt: TGTGCCAGCAGCCAAGAACGCCTAGGCCAGGCAGATACGCAGTATTTT
v_gene: TRBV20-1; d_gene: TRBD2; abundance: few; j_gene: TRBJ2-1; CDR3aa: CSARDRPSGRLKREQFF; CDR3nt: TGCAGTGCTAGAGATCGCCCTAGCGGGAGGTTAAAAAGAGAGCAGTTCTTC
v_gene: TRBV28; d_gene: TRBD1; abundance: NA; j_gene: TRBJ2-1; CDR3aa: CASSFSGTGDNNEQFF; CDR3nt: TGTGCCAGCAGTTTTTCTGGGACAGGGGATAACAATGAGCAGTTCTTC
v_gene: TRBV5-1; d_gene: TRBD1; abundance: few; j_gene: TRBJ2-1; CDR3aa: CASSRDRGVHEQFF; CDR3nt: TGCGCCAGCAGCCGGGACAGGGGTGTACATGAGCAGTTCTTC
v_gene: TRBV5-1; d_gene: NA; abundance: many; j_gene: TRBJ2-2; CDR3aa: CASSLAAGNTGELFF; CDR3nt: TGCGCCAGCAGCTTGGCGGCAGGAAACACCGGGGAGCTGTTTTTT
v_gene: TRBV12-3/TRBV12-4; d_gene: TRBD1; abundance: many; j_gene: TRBJ1-4; CDR3aa: CASSQGTGGGEKLFF; CDR3nt: TGTGCCAGCAGTCAGGGGACAGGGGGAGGCGAAAAACTGTTTTTT
v_gene: TRBV28; d_gene: TRBD1; abundance: NA; j_gene: TRBJ1-1; CDR3aa: CASRNYRGNTEAFF; CDR3nt: TGTGCCAGCAGAAACTACAGGGGGAACACTGAAGCTTTCTTT
v_gene: TRBV7-9; d_gene: NA; abundance: few; j_gene: TRBJ2-3; CDR3aa: CASSQTRQLKDTQYF; CDR3nt: TGTGCCAGCAGTCAGACCCGTCAATTAAAAGATACGCAGTATTTT
v_gene: TRBV4-2; d_gene: NA; abundance: NA; j_gene: TRBJ1-1; CDR3aa: CASSQDSPTAEAFF; CDR3nt: TGTGCCAGCAGCCAAGATTCCCCCACGGCTGAAGCTTTCTTT
v_gene: TRBV3-1; d_gene: NA; abundance: few; j_gene: TRBJ1-6; CDR3aa: CASSQEGRSGTLHF; CDR3nt: TGTGCCAGCAGCCAAGAAGGTCGGAGCGGCACCCTCCACTTT
v_gene: TRBV20-1; d_gene: NA; abundance: NA; j_gene: TRBJ1-1; CDR3aa: CSEGRVEAFF; CDR3nt: TGCAGTGAGGGACGCGTTGAAGCTTTCTTT
v_gene: TRBV6-6; d_gene: NA; abundance: NA; j_gene: TRBJ2-1; CDR3aa: CASRNKEGMMEFF; CDR3nt: TGTGCCAGCAGGAACAAGGAGGGGATGATGGAGTTCTTC
v_gene: TRBV6-1; d_gene: NA; abundance: few; j_gene: TRBJ1-2; CDR3aa: CASSRQDSSYGYTF; CDR3nt: TGTGCCAGCAGTCGCCAGGACAGCTCCTATGGCTACACCTTC
v_gene: TRBV7-6; d_gene: NA; abundance: NA; j_gene: TRBJ2-1; CDR3aa: CASSSRAAGVGSYNEQFF; CDR3nt: TGTGCCAGCAGCTCGCGGGCGGCCGGGGTGGGCTCCTACAATGAGCAGTTCTTC
v_gene: TRBV25-1; d_gene: TRBD1; abundance: NA; j_gene: TRBJ2-1; CDR3aa: CASSGQGSLSEQFF; CDR3nt: TGTGCCAGCAGTGGACAGGGCTCCTTATCTGAGCAGTTCTTC
v_gene: TRBV9; d_gene: TRBD2; abundance: few; j_gene: TRBJ2-1; CDR3aa: CASSPRASGSLNNEQFF; CDR3nt: TGTGCCAGCAGCCCCCGTGCTAGCGGGAGTTTGAACAATGAGCAGTTCTTC
v_gene: TRBV3-1; d_gene: TRBD2; abundance: NA; j_gene: TRBJ2-7; CDR3aa: CASSPPGGLKEQYF; CDR3nt: TGTGCCAGCAGCCCGCCGGGGGGGCTAAAGGAGCAGTACTTC
v_gene: TRBV25-1; d_gene: NA; abundance: few; j_gene: TRBJ2-5; CDR3aa: CASQEGAEKQETQYF; CDR3nt: TGTGCCAGCCAGGAAGGGGCAGAGAAACAAGAGACCCAGTACTTC
v_gene: TRBV4-1; d_gene: TRBD2; abundance: few; j_gene: TRBJ2-2; CDR3aa: CASSQDLAENTGELFF; CDR3nt: TGCGCCAGCAGCCAGGACCTAGCGGAGAACACCGGGGAGCTGTTTTTT
v_gene: TRBV3-1; d_gene: TRBD2; abundance: NA; j_gene: TRBJ2-1; CDR3aa: CASSQGAGGYNEQFF; CDR3nt: TGTGCCAGCAGCCAGGGCGCGGGGGGCTACAATGAGCAGTTCTTC
v_gene: TRBV20-1; d_gene: NA; abundance: NA; j_gene: TRBJ2-3; CDR3aa: CSANIADTQYF; CDR3nt: TGCAGTGCTAACATAGCAGATACGCAGTATTTT